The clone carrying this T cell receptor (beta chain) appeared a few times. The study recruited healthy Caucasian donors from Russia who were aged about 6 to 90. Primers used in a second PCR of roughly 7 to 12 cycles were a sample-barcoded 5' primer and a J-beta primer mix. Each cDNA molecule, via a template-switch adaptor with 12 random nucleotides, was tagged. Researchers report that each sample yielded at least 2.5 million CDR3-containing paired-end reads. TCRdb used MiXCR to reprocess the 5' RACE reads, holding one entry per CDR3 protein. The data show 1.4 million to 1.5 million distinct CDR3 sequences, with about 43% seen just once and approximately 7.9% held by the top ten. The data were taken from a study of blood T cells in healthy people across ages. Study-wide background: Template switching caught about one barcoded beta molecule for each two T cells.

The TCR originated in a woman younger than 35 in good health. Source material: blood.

The CDR3 here is CASSYLVGEQYF. The CDR3 coding sequence is TGTGCCAGCAGTTACCTAGTTGGCGAGCAGTACTTC. This chain connects TRBV6-6 to TRBJ2-7; D call uncertain. Germline V gene lookup returns CDR1 MNHNY and CDR2 SVGAGI (reference sequence). This CDR3 is 12 amino acids long. V was cut by 2 bases and J by 6 bases, with 8 bases left in between.